These 26 T cell receptor beta chains were all obtained from the same sample, sequenced in a study of T cell clonotyping in hematopoietic cell transplantation. The time point here: recipient sample about 28 days before transplant, after cytoreduction. Clones were sequenced by immunoSEQ multiplex PCR, and TCRdb holds only the in-frame ones, with some missing. The table has some 30,000 clones, more than 70% seen once. Sequencing was performed on peripheral blood mononuclear cells, taken before stem cell transplant. These receptors originate from a man aged 45-60 years with myelodysplastic syndrome. Some clones in this sample may be carry-over from other donors' samples.

The rearrangement joins TRBV2 to TRBJ1-2, with D tentatively TRBD1 (6 bases). This CDR3 contains 15 residues. The germline V and J ends were trimmed by 8 bases and 7 bases, with 23 bases remaining between them. Germline V gives CDR1 SNHLY, CDR2 FYNNEI. The CDR3: CASSPRGARVLGYTF. The CDR3 DNA is TGTGCCAGCTCACCTAGGGGGGCCAGGGTCCTTGGCTACACCTTC.

The chain joins TRBV30 to TRBJ1-2; 8 bases map to TRBD1. Germline V lookup: CDR1 GTSNPN, CDR2 SVGIG (reference sequence). J was trimmed by 6 bases and V by 0 bases; bases with no gene match: 9. The CDR3 contains 15 residues. DNA of the CDR3: TGTGCCTGGAGTGTTTGGACAGGGTCGGAAGATGGCTACACCTTC. This sequence encodes CAWSVWTGSEDGYTF.

This clone was recorded a few times. The V and J genes are TRBV2 and TRBJ1-5, with D possibly TRBD1 on 5 matching bases. V was trimmed by 5 bases and J by 6 bases, leaving 8 bases between them. This CDR3 is built from 12 residues. In germline, CDR1 is SNHLY, CDR2 FYNNEI. The CDR3 coding sequence is TGTGCCAGCAGTTCAGGGAGTCAGCCCCAGCATTTT. Residues: CASSSGSQPQHF.

By share of the sample, this clone is medium-sized (0.01 to 0.1%). V gene TRBV27 combines with J gene TRBJ2-7, with no clear D. V lost 0 bases and J 1 base, leaving 7 bases between the germline ends. CDR1 is MNHEY, CDR2 SMNVEV, per germline (reference sequence). This CDR3 has 14 amino acids. CDR3 loop: CASSLSSRSYEQYF. In DNA form, the CDR3 reads TGTGCCAGCAGTTTATCGTCCAGATCCTACGAGCAGTACTTC.

The sample holds one count of this clone. V usage is TRBV2 and J usage is TRBJ1-1; no clear D. CDR1 is SNHLY, CDR2 FYNNEI, per germline. The CDR3 loop spans 14 amino acids. Trimming shortened V by 9 bases and J by 0 bases, and 14 bases separated the two germline ends. The DNA of the CDR3 is TGTGCCAGTTCAGAGAAAACTTTGAACACTGAAGCTTTCTTT. Amino acid sequence: CASSEKTLNTEAFF. Full variable domain (outside the CDR3, taken from reference TRBV2 and TRBJ1-1): EPEVTQTPSHQVTQMGQEVILRCVPISNHLYFYWYRQILGQKVEFLVSFYNNEISEKSEIFDDQFSVERPDGSNFTLKIRSTKLEDSAMYFCASSEKTLNTEAFFGQGTRLTVV.

The V gene is TRBV30, the J gene TRBJ2-5; D remains unclear. Trimming cost V 3 bases and J 1 base, with 9 bases left between them. The CDR3 is made up of 13 amino acids. CDR1 is GTSNPN and CDR2 is SVGIG in the germline V gene (reference sequence). DNA for the CDR3: TGTGCCTGGAGCTTGGGGATCCAAGAGACCCAGTACTTC. Translation: CAWSLGIQETQYF.

This clone was seen more than once but under ten times. The rearrangement uses TRBV7-7 and TRBJ1-1, with D possibly matching TRBD1 (6 bases). The V end was cut by 3 bases, the J end by 7 bases, with 12 bases between. CDR1 is SSHAT, CDR2 FNYEAQ, per germline (reference sequence). This CDR3 region has 13 residues. CDR3 sequence (DNA): TGTGCCAGCAGCTTCAGGAGGGACATTGAAGCTTTCTTT. Amino acids: CASSFRRDIEAFF.

The J gene is TRBJ2-1, the V gene TRBV6-5; D is undetermined. The CDR3 covers 13 residues. Germline CDR1 MNHEY, CDR2 SVGAGI. The ends were cut back, 0 bases at V and 5 bases at J, with 5 bases in the middle. The CDR3 region has the DNA TGTGCCAGCAGTTACTCTGCAAACAATGAGCAGTTCTTC. Translating gives CASSYSANNEQFF.

V is TRBV29-1 and J is TRBJ1-2; the D is unclear. V was clipped by 3 bases and J by 8 bases, with 1 base between them. This CDR3 has 8 residues. CDR1 SQVTM and CDR2 ANQGSEA come from the germline V gene. CDR3 sequence reads: CSVEGYTF. DNA for the CDR3: TGCAGCGTTGAGGGCTACACCTTC.

The sample holds a few counts of this clone. The genes are TRBV6-5 and TRBJ2-1, with TRBD2 identical over 11 bases. Losses at the gene ends were 5 bases for V and 4 bases for J; bases not matched to a gene: 4. Germline V gene sequence: CDR1 MNHEY, CDR2 SVGAGI. CDR3 size: 15 residues. CDR3 DNA sequence: TGTGCCAGCAGTCAGACTAGCGGGGCTTACAATGAGCAGTTCTTC. This translates into CASSQTSGAYNEQFF.

This clone turned up a few times. V and J are TRBV27 and TRBJ1-2; 8 bases map to TRBD1. Germline CDR1 is MNHEY and CDR2 is SMNVEV (reference sequence). CDR3 length: 15 residues. J was trimmed by 0 bases and V by 6 bases; bases with no gene match: 6. This chain's CDR3 is CASRRTGRPNYGYTF. CDR3 DNA sequence: TGTGCCAGCAGGCGGACAGGGCGCCCTAACTATGGCTACACCTTC.

The J gene is TRBJ2-1, the V gene TRBV6-1; D may correspond to TRBD1 or TRBD2 (5 bases each). V lost 2 bases and J 8 bases, leaving 10 bases between the germline ends. The CDR3 extends over 13 amino acids. Germline values: CDR1 MNHNS, CDR2 SASEGT. CDR3 DNA sequence: TGTGCCAGCAGTGAATCAGGGAGCGATGAGCAGTTCTTC. Its protein product is CASSESGSDEQFF.

The chain carries TRBV5-4 and TRBJ1-5; 8 bases are shared with TRBD1. Germline loops: CDR1 SGHNT, CDR2 YYREEE (reference sequence). V lost 2 bases and J lost 7; bases outside the gene matches: 5. The CDR3 has 14 amino acids. The DNA of the CDR3 is TGTGCCAGCAGCTTACCGGGACAGGACCAGCCCCAGCATTTT. The encoded protein is CASSLPGQDQPQHF.

V usage is TRBV27 and J usage is TRBJ2-5; a possible D gene is TRBD2 (6 bases). The length of the CDR3 is 13 residues. Looked up from germline, CDR1 is MNHEY and CDR2 is SMNVEV (reference sequence). With 8 bases removed from V and 3 bases from J, the gap between germline ends came to 13 bases. As DNA, the CDR3 is TGTGCCAGCTCCTGGAGGGGCGAAGAGACCCAGTACTTC. Its translation: CASSWRGEETQYF.

The gene calls are TRBV7-9 and TRBJ2-7; 12 bases fit TRBD2. The germline V gene encodes CDR1 SEHNR and CDR2 FQNEAQ (reference sequence). The CDR3 contains 16 residues. The V and J ends lost 0 bases and 7 bases, in that order; junction bases with no gene match: 7. The CDR3 region is CASSLAGTSGSGEQYF. The CDR3 bases are TGTGCCAGCAGCTTAGCGGGGACTAGCGGGTCGGGTGAGCAGTACTTC.

The V and J genes are TRBV30 and TRBJ1-6, with D possibly matching TRBD1 (5 bases). CDR3 length equals 11 residues. Germline V gives CDR1 GTSNPN, CDR2 SVGIG (reference sequence). Trimming took off 5 bases at V and 12 bases at J, with 11 bases between the two ends. CDR3 region: CAWGDSEPLHF. The CDR3 nucleotides are TGTGCCTGGGGGGACTCAGAACCCCTCCACTTT.

The V gene is TRBV5-1, the J gene TRBJ2-7; no firm D call. Germline V gene data show CDR1 as SGHRS and CDR2 as YFSETQ. The germline V and J ends were trimmed by 4 bases and 0 bases, with 11 bases remaining between them. The length of the CDR3 is 14 residues. Here the CDR3 DNA reads TGCGCCAGCAGCCGTGACGGCCTCTCCTACGAGCAGTACTTC. Amino acid sequence: CASSRDGLSYEQYF.

The chain employs TRBV25-1 and TRBJ1-1, with TRBD1 as a possible D gene (6 bases). Germline assignment: CDR1 MGHDK and CDR2 SYGVNS. V was clipped by 5 bases and J by 3 bases, with 16 bases between them. The CDR3 has 15 residues. This CDR3 is CASSTWDTQYTEAFF. CDR3 DNA sequence: TGTGCCAGCAGTACCTGGGACACCCAATACACTGAAGCTTTCTTT.

CDR3 sequence reads: CASSLGTPYYGYTF. In DNA form, the CDR3 reads TGTGCCAGCAGCTTGGGAACACCTTACTATGGCTACACCTTC. The genes are TRBV5-6 and TRBJ1-2; D gene uncertain. V was clipped by 0 bases and J by 3 bases, with 9 bases between them. The CDR3 contains 14 residues. CDR1 and CDR2 from the germline V gene are SGHDT and YYEEEE.

V usage is TRBV20-1 and J usage is TRBJ1-2; D uncertain. CDR3 length equals 11 residues. Germline assignment: CDR1 DFQATT and CDR2 SNEGSKA (reference sequence). V dropped 5 bases and J dropped 7 bases, with 11 bases sitting between them. The CDR3: CSAPPVGGYTF. CDR3 coding DNA: TGCAGTGCTCCGCCCGTGGGTGGCTACACCTTC.

This chain connects TRBV2 to TRBJ2-1, with 9 bases aligning to TRBD2. The length of the CDR3 is 14 residues. Germline loops: CDR1 SNHLY, CDR2 FYNNEI. V was clipped by 7 bases and J by 9 bases; unmatched bases: 10. CDR3 sequence (DNA): TGTGCCAGCATCGGAGGTAGCGGGAGAGGTGAGCAGTTCTTC. It codes for CASIGGSGRGEQFF.

This chain connects TRBV28 to TRBJ1-1, with 7 bases that match TRBD1. Germline lookup yields CDR1 MDHEN and CDR2 SYDVKM. The CDR3 loop spans 17 amino acids. Unmatched junction bases numbered 15, after V lost 6 bases and J lost 2 bases. CDR3 bases: TGTGCCAGCAGCTACTCGGGACAGTTTGGGGGAAACACTGAAGCTTTCTTT. Translating it yields CASSYSGQFGGNTEAFF.

V usage is TRBV2 and J usage is TRBJ2-1, with D maybe TRBD2 (6 bases). Germline V gene lookup returns CDR1 SNHLY and CDR2 FYNNEI. This CDR3 is 13 amino acids long. The ends were cut back, 7 bases at V and 9 bases at J, with 16 bases in the middle. This chain's CDR3 is CASTGTALGEQFF. The CDR3 region has the DNA TGTGCCAGCACCGGGACTGCGCTCGGTGAGCAGTTCTTC.

J is TRBJ2-2 and V is TRBV6-6; TRBD1 might be the D (6 bases). The CDR3 totals 16 residues. From germline, CDR1 is MNHNY and CDR2 SVGAGI (reference sequence). Trimming removed 2 bases at V and 4 bases at J, with 14 bases between. The CDR3 region has the DNA TGTGCCAGCAGTTACCCGACCAGGGGACCCACCGGGGAGCTGTTTTTT. Amino acid sequence: CASSYPTRGPTGELFF.

This chain joins TRBV6-5 and TRBJ1-1; D ambiguous. This CDR3 is 13 amino acids long. Deletions cut 6 bases from V and 6 bases from J, with 14 bases between. Germline values: CDR1 MNHEY, CDR2 SVGAGI. Here the CDR3 DNA reads TGTGCCAGCAGCACATCCCCTGTAGCTGAAGCTTTCTTT. Translation gives CASSTSPVAEAFF.

The chain uses TRBV5-8 and TRBJ2-7; no firm D call. Germline assignment: CDR1 SGHTS and CDR2 YDEGEE. This CDR3 comprises 14 residues. V shed 0 bases and J shed 2 bases, with 9 bases lying between them. The CDR3 DNA is TGTGCCAGCAGCTTGGGCGGCAGCACCTACGAGCAGTACTTC. It encodes CASSLGGSTYEQYF.